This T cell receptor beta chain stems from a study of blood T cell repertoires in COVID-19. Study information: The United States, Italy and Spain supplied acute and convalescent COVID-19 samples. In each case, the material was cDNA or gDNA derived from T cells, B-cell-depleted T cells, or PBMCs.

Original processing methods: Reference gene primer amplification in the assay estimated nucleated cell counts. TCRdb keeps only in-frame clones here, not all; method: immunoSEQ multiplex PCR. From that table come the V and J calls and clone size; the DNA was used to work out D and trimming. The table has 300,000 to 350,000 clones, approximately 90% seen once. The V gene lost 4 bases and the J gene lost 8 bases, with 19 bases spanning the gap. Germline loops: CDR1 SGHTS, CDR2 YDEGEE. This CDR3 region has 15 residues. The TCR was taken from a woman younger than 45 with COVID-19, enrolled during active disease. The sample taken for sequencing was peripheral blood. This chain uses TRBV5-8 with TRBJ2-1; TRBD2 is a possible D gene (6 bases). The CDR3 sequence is CASSQTGTPADEQFF. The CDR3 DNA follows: TGTGCCAGCAGCCAGACCGGGACTCCAGCGGATGAGCAGTTCTTC.